This T cell receptor beta chain was obtained from a study of blood T cell repertoires in COVID-19. The CDR3 covers 13 residues. Germline V gene data show CDR1 as WNHNN and CDR2 as SYGVQD (reference sequence). Trimming stripped 7 bases from V and 1 base from J, with 10 bases between. TCRdb's table, derived via immunoSEQ multiplex PCR, lists solely in-frame clones and lacks some. Here the sample spans about 310,000 clones, roughly 90% being singletons. Sequenced: peripheral blood. The origin of this receptor is a woman younger than 45 with COVID-19, enrolled during active disease. V gene TRBV10-1 combines with J gene TRBJ1-1; TRBD1 might be the D (6 bases). The CDR3 DNA follows: TGCGCCAGCACCTTGGACAGGAACACTGAAGCTTTCTTT. Its protein is CASTLDRNTEAFF.